These 28 T cell receptor beta chains were sequenced from one sample in a study of OX40 agonist ivuxolimab in advanced cancers. The table came from immunoSEQ multiplex PCR; TCRdb's copy has only in-frame clones and leaves some out. The sample shows some 70,000 clones, about 86% of them seen only once. The input for sequencing was CD4+ or CD8+ T cells sorted from blood, taken in a trial of the OX40 agonist ivuxolimab. These receptors all stem from an adult with an advanced solid tumor such as melanoma, head and neck, liver or kidney cancer.

The genes are TRBV7-2 and TRBJ1-3, with 8 bases matching TRBD1. CDR1 SGHTA and CDR2 FQGNSA come from the germline V gene. CDR3 length equals 15 residues. Trimming at V came to 3 bases and at J to 4 bases, leaving 5 bases not matched to a gene. CDR3 sequence (DNA): TGTGCCAGCAGCTTCAGCAGGGGGCAGGGAAACACCATATATTTT. It codes for CASSFSRGQGNTIYF.

This rearrangement joins TRBV7-2 to TRBJ2-1, with D uncertain. V lost 4 bases and J lost 4, with 8 bases in between. The CDR3 totals 13 residues. Looked up from germline, CDR1 is SGHTA and CDR2 is FQGNSA. The CDR3 loop reads CASSSQRYNEQFF. CDR3 in DNA: TGTGCCAGCAGCTCCCAACGGTACAATGAGCAGTTCTTC.

This clone has a single count. The chain uses TRBV7-2 and TRBJ2-3, with 7 bases that match TRBD2. Unmatched junction bases numbered 11, after V lost 5 bases and J lost 3 bases. CDR1 is SGHTA and CDR2 is FQGNSA in the germline V gene. This CDR3 spans 16 amino acids. The CDR3 reads CASSPPGREGTDTQYF. The CDR3 region has the DNA TGTGCCAGCAGCCCTCCGGGAAGGGAGGGTACAGATACGCAGTATTTT.

V gene TRBV6-5 combines with J gene TRBJ1-2; D might be TRBD1 (5 bases). Germline lookup yields CDR1 MNHEY and CDR2 SVGAGI. V lost 6 bases and J lost 0, with 14 bases in between. This CDR3 has 15 amino acids. The CDR3 loop reads CASRTPGTSNYGYTF. The CDR3 bases are TGTGCCAGCAGAACCCCGGGGACTTCTAACTATGGCTACACCTTC.

This chain uses TRBV7-2 with TRBJ2-1; 16 nucleotides align to TRBD2. V shed 6 bases and J 9 bases; nucleotides not matched to a gene: 8. The CDR3 length is 16 residues. From germline, CDR1 is SGHTA and CDR2 FQGNSA. The CDR3 DNA follows: TGTGCCAGCAGAACCGGGACTAGCGGGGGGGCCGCTGAGCAGTTCTTC. Amino acids: CASRTGTSGGAAEQFF.

The chain couples TRBV18 to TRBJ2-7, with TRBD1 matching over 10 bases. The CDR3 loop spans 15 amino acids. CDR1 KGHSH and CDR2 LQKENI come from the germline V gene. V lost 0 bases to trimming and J lost 6 bases; unmatched junction nucleotides: 5. Written as DNA, the CDR3 is TGTGCCAGCTCACCACCTGGGACAGGGGTCTCCGAGCAGTACTTC. Protein product: CASSPPGTGVSEQYF.

The rearrangement joins TRBV7-2 to TRBJ1-1, with no clear D. CDR1 is SGHTA, CDR2 FQGNSA, per germline. Trimming pared 2 bases from V and 0 bases from J, leaving 7 bases between. The CDR3 is made up of 14 amino acids. The CDR3 bases are TGTGCCAGCAGCTTACAGTCGATGAACACTGAAGCTTTCTTT. Translating it yields CASSLQSMNTEAFF.

The chain links TRBV4-3 to TRBJ2-6; D is unresolved. The CDR3 runs 15 residues. Germline assignment: CDR1 LGHNA and CDR2 YSLEER. V was clipped by 1 base and J by 0 bases, with 4 bases between them. As DNA, the CDR3 is TGCGCCAGCAGCCAAGTCTCCTCTGGGGCCAACGTCCTGACTTTC. Its protein product is CASSQVSSGANVLTF.

This chain links TRBV7-6 with TRBJ2-7; D is possibly TRBD2 (5 bases). Trimming removed 3 bases from V and 2 bases from J, with 26 bases in between. CDR3 size: 19 residues. In germline, CDR1 is SGHVS, CDR2 FNYEAQ. Written as DNA, the CDR3 is TGTGCCAGCAGCTTTTTACCCATATCGACGGGAACAATTGCCTACGAGCAGTACTTC. Protein product: CASSFLPISTGTIAYEQYF.

V usage is TRBV10-1 and J usage is TRBJ2-7, with TRBD2 as a possible D gene (5 bases). The CDR3 runs to 16 residues. CDR1 and CDR2 from the germline V gene are WNHNN and SYGVQD (reference sequence). The V and J ends lost 0 bases and 4 bases respectively, with 16 bases between them. The CDR3 reads CASSESSVGRVYEQYF. DNA of the CDR3: TGCGCCAGCAGTGAGTCCTCCGTGGGGAGAGTATACGAGCAGTACTTC.

The chain employs TRBV28 and TRBJ1-5; TRBD1 is a possible D gene (5 bases). The V and J ends lost 8 bases and 4 bases respectively, with 12 bases between them. The CDR3 sequence is 13 residues long. Germline CDR1 reads MDHEN; CDR2 reads SYDVKM. The CDR3 region is CASLWQGNQPQHF. The CDR3 nucleotides read TGTGCCAGCCTTTGGCAGGGTAATCAGCCCCAGCATTTT.

The V call is TRBV7-9, the J call TRBJ2-3; D remains unclear. Trimming removed 2 bases from V and 0 bases from J, with 6 bases in between. Germline V gene lookup returns CDR1 SEHNR and CDR2 FQNEAQ (reference sequence). The CDR3 consists of 14 residues. This CDR3 reads CASSLYGSTDTQYF. The CDR3 DNA sequence: TGTGCCAGCAGCTTATACGGTAGCACAGATACGCAGTATTTT.

The chain is built from TRBV19 and TRBJ2-1, with 9 bases matching TRBD1. Germline V gene lookup returns CDR1 LNHDA and CDR2 SQIVND (reference sequence). The V gene end was trimmed by 5 bases and the J gene end by 2 bases; junction bases not matched to a gene: 7. The CDR3 spans 16 residues. The CDR3 DNA is TGTGCCAGTAGTCGGGGCGGACAGGGGACCTACAATGAGCAGTTCTTC. Translated, it gives CASSRGGQGTYNEQFF.

This chain links TRBV2 with TRBJ1-1; D possibly corresponds to TRBD1 (5 bases). This CDR3 contains 11 residues. CDR1 SNHLY and CDR2 FYNNEI come from the germline V gene. V lost 7 bases to trimming and J lost 4 bases, with 7 bases between them. The CDR3 nucleotides are TGTGCCAGCATCAGGGTCACTGAAGCTTTCTTT. It codes for CASIRVTEAFF.

The chain is built from TRBV29-1 and TRBJ2-1, with 8 positions matching TRBD2. CDR3 length equals 11 residues. Looked up from germline, CDR1 is SQVTM and CDR2 is ANQGSEA. The ends lost 6 bases at V and 8 bases at J; junction bases unmatched: 3. DNA of the CDR3: TGCAGCGTCGGGGGGGGCGATGAGCAGTTCTTC. Translation: CSVGGGDEQFF.

The V and J genes are TRBV25-1 and TRBJ1-2; possible D gene TRBD1, 5 bases. Trimming cost V 4 bases and J 3 bases, with 12 bases left between them. The CDR3 runs to 14 residues. The germline CDR1 and CDR2 sequences are MGHDK and SYGVNS. The CDR3 nucleotides are TGTGCCAGCAGTGTGGCAGGGCTTGACTATGGCTACACCTTC. Its translation is CASSVAGLDYGYTF.

The chain recombines TRBV6-5 with TRBJ2-5, with D possibly being TRBD1 (5 bases). Gene TRBJ2-7 matches the end of the DNA better, so the J call may be wrong. The CDR3 runs to 13 residues. From germline, CDR1 is MNHEY and CDR2 SVGAGI. The CDR3 bases are TGTGCCAGCAGTCGAGACAGCACCTACGAGCAGTACTTC. Protein: CASSRDSTYEQYF.

This sequence joins TRBV6-5 and TRBJ2-1; no firm D call. Between the trimmed V and J ends, which lost 2 bases and 3 bases, there was a span of 11 bases. The CDR3 is 15 residues long. Germline CDR1 reads MNHEY; CDR2 reads SVGAGI. CDR3 in amino acids: CASSYGTISYNEQFF. In nucleotides, the CDR3 is TGTGCCAGCAGTTACGGTACGATAAGCTACAATGAGCAGTTCTTC.

The chain recombines TRBV28 with TRBJ1-5; D is possibly TRBD1 (5 bases). The CDR3 runs to 15 residues. Germline V gives CDR1 MDHEN, CDR2 SYDVKM. V was cut by 7 bases and J by 2 bases, with 15 bases left in between. CDR3: CASISAGAGNQPQHF. In DNA, the CDR3 is TGTGCCAGCATCTCAGCCGGGGCAGGCAATCAGCCCCAGCATTTT.

The chain couples TRBV2 to TRBJ2-7; a possible D gene is TRBD2 (5 bases). The CDR3 runs to 15 residues. Germline V CDR1 and CDR2: SNHLY, FYNNEI. The V end was cut by 6 bases, the J end by 3 bases, with 18 bases between. DNA of the CDR3: TGTGCCAGCAGGAGGGAGTTGGGCGCCGGCTACGAGCAGTACTTC. It codes for CASRRELGAGYEQYF.

This clone was found a few times. The chain links TRBV10-3 to TRBJ1-1, with 7 bases fitting TRBD1. J was trimmed by 3 bases and V by 7 bases; bases with no gene match: 5. The CDR3 is 13 amino acids. From germline, CDR1 is ENHRY and CDR2 SYGVKD. CDR3 sequence reads: CAITGDSYTEAFF. DNA of the CDR3: TGTGCCATCACAGGGGACAGCTACACTGAAGCTTTCTTT.

J is TRBJ1-1 and V is TRBV6-5; D possibly corresponds to TRBD1 (5 bases). The CDR3 has 14 amino acids. With 10 bases removed from V and 2 bases from J, the gap between germline ends came to 17 bases. Germline loops: CDR1 MNHEY, CDR2 SVGAGI. The CDR3 DNA follows: TGTGCCACTTCCCGGGCCGACAGAAACACTGAAGCTTTCTTT. Its protein is CATSRADRNTEAFF.

This clone was found a few times. The rearrangement joins TRBV4-3 to TRBJ2-7; possible D gene TRBD2, 5 bases. This CDR3 contains 13 residues. Deletions cut 0 bases from V and 8 bases from J, with 11 bases between. Germline V CDR1 and CDR2: LGHNA, YSLEER. The CDR3 coding sequence is TGCGCCAGCAGCCAAGAAACCGGGGTTAAGCAGTACTTC. Its translation is CASSQETGVKQYF.

The chain joins TRBV20-1 to TRBJ1-2; D unclear. The CDR3 runs 10 residues. Between the trimmed V and J ends, which lost 0 bases and 10 bases, there was a span of 6 bases. Germline assignment: CDR1 DFQATT and CDR2 SNEGSKA (reference sequence). This CDR3 reads CSAREGYYTF. The CDR3 DNA reads TGCAGTGCTAGAGAAGGGTACTACACCTTC.

The CDR3 bases are TGTGCCAGCAGCCTCAGAGGGAGCGGGAGGGTCCTGGAGACCCAGTACTTC. Encoded protein: CASSLRGSGRVLETQYF. The chain links TRBV7-6 to TRBJ2-5; 10 bases agree with TRBD2. Germline V gene sequence: CDR1 SGHVS, CDR2 FNYEAQ. V trimming: 5 bases; J trimming: 5 bases; junction bases outside the gene matches: 14. The CDR3 extends over 17 amino acids. Full variable domain (remainder filled in from reference TRBV7-6 and TRBJ2-5): GAGVSQSPRYKVTKRGQDVALRCDPISGHVSLYWYRQALGQGPEFLTYFNYEAQQDKSGLPNDRFSAERPEGSISTLTIQRTEQRDSAMYRCASSLRGSGRVLETQYFGPGTRLLVL.

The chain combines TRBV28 with TRBJ1-5, with 9 nucleotides matching TRBD1. Germline V CDR1 and CDR2: MDHEN, SYDVKM. The V and J ends lost 5 bases and 9 bases, in that order; junction bases with no gene match: 11. This CDR3 is 15 amino acids long. This CDR3 is CASSTYGQGHTPQHF. The CDR3 nucleotides read TGTGCCAGCAGTACTTACGGACAGGGGCATACGCCCCAGCATTTT.

This sequence joins TRBV9 and TRBJ1-1; D remains ambiguous. Germline CDR1 is SGDLS and CDR2 is YYNGEE. The CDR3 sequence is 13 residues long. V lost 0 bases, J lost 3 bases, and 6 bases lay in between. The CDR3 DNA reads as TGTGCCAGCAGCGTAGCGGTGGACACTGAAGCTTTCTTT. It codes for CASSVAVDTEAFF.

The CDR3 is CASSLGYQRAGELFF. The CDR3 coding sequence is TGTGCCAGCAGCTTGGGGTATCAACGGGCCGGGGAGCTGTTTTTT. This chain uses TRBV5-8 with TRBJ2-2; no definite D call. The V end was cut by 0 bases, the J end by 6 bases, with 12 bases between. The germline V gene encodes CDR1 SGHTS and CDR2 YDEGEE. The CDR3 covers 15 residues. The full variable domain, completed using reference TRBV5-8 and TRBJ2-2, is EAGVTQSPTHLIKTRGQQATLRCSPISGHTSVYWYQQALGLGLQFLLWYDEGEERNRGNFPPRFSGRQFPNYSSELNVNALELEDSALYLCASSLGYQRAGELFFGEGSRLTVL.